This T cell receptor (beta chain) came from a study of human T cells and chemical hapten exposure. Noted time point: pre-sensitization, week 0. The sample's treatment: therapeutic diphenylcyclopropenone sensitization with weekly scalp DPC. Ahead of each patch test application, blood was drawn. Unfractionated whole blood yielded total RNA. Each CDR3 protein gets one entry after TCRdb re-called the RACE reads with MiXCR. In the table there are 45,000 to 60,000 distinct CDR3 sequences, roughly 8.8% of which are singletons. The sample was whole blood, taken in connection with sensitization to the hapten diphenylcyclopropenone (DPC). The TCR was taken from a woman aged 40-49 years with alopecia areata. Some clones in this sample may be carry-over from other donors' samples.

The CDR3 region has the DNA TGTGCCAGCAGTTTACCGCCGTGGGTGAACGAAAAACTGTTTTTT. Translated: CASSLPPWVNEKLFF. The V call is TRBV28, the J call TRBJ1-4; D is uncertain. Trimming removed 2 bases from V and 8 bases from J, with 15 bases in between. This CDR3 contains 15 residues. CDR1 and CDR2 (germline): MDHEN, SYDVKM.